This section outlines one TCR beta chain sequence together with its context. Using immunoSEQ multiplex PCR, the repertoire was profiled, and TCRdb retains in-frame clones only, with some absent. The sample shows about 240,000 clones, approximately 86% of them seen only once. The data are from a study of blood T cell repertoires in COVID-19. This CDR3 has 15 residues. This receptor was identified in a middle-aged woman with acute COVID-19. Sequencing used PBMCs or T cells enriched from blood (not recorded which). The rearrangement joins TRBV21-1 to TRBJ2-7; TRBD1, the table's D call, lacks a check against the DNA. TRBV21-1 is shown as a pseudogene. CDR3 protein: CASSKSADRDYEQYF. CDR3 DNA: TGTGCCAGCAGCAAAAGTGCCGACAGGGACTACGAGCAGTACTTC.